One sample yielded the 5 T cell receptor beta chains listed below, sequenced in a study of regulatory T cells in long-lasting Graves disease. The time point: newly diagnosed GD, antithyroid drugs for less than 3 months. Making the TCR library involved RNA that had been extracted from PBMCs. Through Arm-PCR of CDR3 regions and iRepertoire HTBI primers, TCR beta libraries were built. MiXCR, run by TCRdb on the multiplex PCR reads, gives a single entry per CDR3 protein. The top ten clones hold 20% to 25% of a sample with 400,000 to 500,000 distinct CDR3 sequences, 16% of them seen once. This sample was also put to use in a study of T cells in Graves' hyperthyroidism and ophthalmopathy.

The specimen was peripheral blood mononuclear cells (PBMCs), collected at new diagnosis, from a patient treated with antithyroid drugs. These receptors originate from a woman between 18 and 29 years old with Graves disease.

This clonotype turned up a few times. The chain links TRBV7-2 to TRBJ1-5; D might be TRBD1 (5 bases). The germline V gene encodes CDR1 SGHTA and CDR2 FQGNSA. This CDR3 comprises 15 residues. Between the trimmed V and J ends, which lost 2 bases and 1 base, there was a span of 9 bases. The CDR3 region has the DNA TGTGCCAGCAGCTTACACGGGGACAGCAATCAGCCCCAGCATTTT. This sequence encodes CASSLHGDSNQPQHF.

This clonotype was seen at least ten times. The CDR3 sequence: CAWSVHRGQDQPQHF. The CDR3 nucleotides are TGTGCCTGGAGTGTACACAGGGGACAGGATCAGCCCCAGCATTTT. V gene TRBV30 combines with J gene TRBJ1-5; 8 bases map to TRBD1. CDR1 and CDR2 (germline): GTSNPN, SVGIG (reference sequence). V shed 0 bases, J shed 5 bases, and the junction held 6 bases outside the gene matches. The CDR3 length is 15 residues.

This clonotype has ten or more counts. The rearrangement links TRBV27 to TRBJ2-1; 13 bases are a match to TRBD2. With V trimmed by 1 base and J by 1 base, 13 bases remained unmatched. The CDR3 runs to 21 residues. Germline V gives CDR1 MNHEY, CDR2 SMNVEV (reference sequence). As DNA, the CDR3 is TGTGCCAGCAGTTTATATCCCACCCCGGGACTAGCGGGATTTTCCTACAATGAGCAGTTCTTC. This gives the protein CASSLYPTPGLAGFSYNEQFF.

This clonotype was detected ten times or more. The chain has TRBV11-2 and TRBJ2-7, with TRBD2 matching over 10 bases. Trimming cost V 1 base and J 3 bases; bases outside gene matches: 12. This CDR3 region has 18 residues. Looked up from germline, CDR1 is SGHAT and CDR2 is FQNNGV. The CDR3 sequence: CASSLVSSGRNGLYEQYF. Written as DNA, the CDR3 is TGTGCCAGCAGCTTAGTATCTAGCGGGAGAAATGGGCTCTACGAGCAGTACTTC.

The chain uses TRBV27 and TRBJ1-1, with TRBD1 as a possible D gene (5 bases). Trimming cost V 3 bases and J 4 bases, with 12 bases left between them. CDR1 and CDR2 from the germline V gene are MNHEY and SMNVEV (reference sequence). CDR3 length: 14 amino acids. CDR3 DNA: TGTGCCAGCAGTTTCTTAGGGGACCGCACTGAAGCTTTCTTT. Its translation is CASSFLGDRTEAFF.